A selection of T cell receptor beta chains follows, all from one sample in a study of blood T cell repertoires in COVID-19. The table came from immunoSEQ multiplex PCR; TCRdb's copy has only in-frame clones and leaves some out. The sample holds 150,000 to 180,000 clones, 75% to 85% seen once. Sequenced: peripheral blood. These TCRs come from an older woman with COVID-19, enrolled during active disease. The CDR3 runs from the conserved cysteine through the conserved F or W. Fields, in order: clone size, D gene, J gene, V gene, CDR3 protein, CDR3 DNA. D genes are given only for firm matches. Where a row states a size, it is once, few, many or the class of an expanded clone; other rows omit it.

clone_size: .; d_call: .; j_call: TRBJ2-1; v_call: TRBV5-5; cdr3_aa: CASSLIRGGFNEQFF; cdr3_nt: TGTGCCAGCAGCTTGATAAGGGGGGGCTTTAATGAGCAGTTCTTC
clone_size: .; d_call: .; j_call: TRBJ2-1; v_call: TRBV7-7; cdr3_aa: CASSLARDSPQFF; cdr3_nt: TGTGCTAGCAGCTTAGCGCGGGATAGCCCGCAGTTCTTC
clone_size: .; d_call: .; j_call: TRBJ2-1; v_call: TRBV6-6; cdr3_aa: CASSRAGESYNEQFF; cdr3_nt: TGTGCCAGCAGTAGAGCAGGGGAATCCTACAATGAGCAGTTCTTC
clone_size: .; d_call: .; j_call: TRBJ2-1; v_call: TRBV5-6; cdr3_aa: CASSSLNEQFF; cdr3_nt: TGTGCCAGCAGCTCCCTCAATGAGCAGTTCTTC
clone_size: .; d_call: .; j_call: TRBJ1-1; v_call: TRBV6-5; cdr3_aa: CASSMGGAQNEAFF; cdr3_nt: TGTGCCAGCAGTATGGGGGGGGCGCAGAATGAAGCTTTCTTT
clone_size: .; d_call: TRBD2; j_call: TRBJ2-7; v_call: TRBV7-8; cdr3_aa: CASGLAGTYEQYF; cdr3_nt: TGTGCCAGCGGGCTAGCGGGAACCTACGAGCAGTACTTC
clone_size: .; d_call: .; j_call: TRBJ1-6; v_call: TRBV29-1; cdr3_aa: CSVAAGYNSPLHF; cdr3_nt: TGCAGCGTTGCTGCAGGGTATAATTCACCCCTCCACTTT
clone_size: .; d_call: .; j_call: TRBJ1-1; v_call: TRBV6-5; cdr3_aa: CASSIHQGYANEAFF; cdr3_nt: TGTGCCAGCAGTATACATCAGGGGTATGCGAATGAAGCTTTCTTT
clone_size: few; d_call: .; j_call: TRBJ1-3; v_call: TRBV18; cdr3_aa: CASSSSYSGNTIYF; cdr3_nt: TGTGCCAGCTCATCGTCCTACTCTGGAAACACCATATATTTT
clone_size: .; d_call: .; j_call: TRBJ1-2; v_call: TRBV2; cdr3_aa: CASSDNSLDGYTF; cdr3_nt: TGTGCCAGCAGTGATAACAGCTTGGATGGCTACACCTTC
clone_size: .; d_call: TRBD1; j_call: TRBJ1-5; v_call: TRBV7-2; cdr3_aa: CASSSPGGAGNQPQHF; cdr3_nt: TGTGCCAGCAGCTCGCCAGGGGGCGCAGGGAATCAGCCCCAGCATTTT
clone_size: .; d_call: TRBD1; j_call: TRBJ1-2; v_call: TRBV5-4; cdr3_aa: CASRPTGGRSNYGYTF; cdr3_nt: TGTGCCAGCCGACCGACAGGGGGAAGGTCGAACTATGGCTACACCTTC
clone_size: few; d_call: .; j_call: TRBJ1-1; v_call: TRBV4-2; cdr3_aa: CASSLTGTNTEAFF; cdr3_nt: TGTGCCAGCAGCCTTACAGGGACAAACACTGAAGCTTTCTTT
clone_size: once; d_call: .; j_call: TRBJ1-5; v_call: TRBV11-2; cdr3_aa: CASSSTRRGAANQPQHF; cdr3_nt: TGTGCCAGCAGCTCCACCCGCCGGGGGGCCGCCAATCAGCCCCAGCATTTT
clone_size: .; d_call: .; j_call: TRBJ1-1; v_call: TRBV5-1; cdr3_aa: CASSLQGDTEAFF; cdr3_nt: TGCGCCAGCAGCCTACAGGGAGATACTGAAGCTTTCTTT
clone_size: few; d_call: TRBD2; j_call: TRBJ2-2; v_call: TRBV7-3; cdr3_aa: CASSLTFGLAGGGELFF; cdr3_nt: TGTGCCAGCAGCTTAACGTTTGGTCTAGCGGGAGGCGGGGAGCTGTTTTTT
clone_size: few; d_call: .; j_call: TRBJ1-2; v_call: TRBV5-1; cdr3_aa: CASSLGGLVPYGYTF; cdr3_nt: TGCGCCAGCAGCTTAGGAGGTCTAGTACCCTATGGCTACACCTTC
clone_size: .; d_call: .; j_call: TRBJ1-1; v_call: TRBV6-1; cdr3_aa: CASSEAGRPEAFF; cdr3_nt: TGTGCCAGCAGTGAGGCAGGGAGGCCTGAAGCTTTCTTT
clone_size: .; d_call: .; j_call: TRBJ1-6; v_call: TRBV7-8; cdr3_aa: CASSSSLIRSYNSPLHF; cdr3_nt: TGTGCCAGCAGCTCGTCCCTTATCAGATCCTATAATTCACCCCTCCACTTT
clone_size: few; d_call: .; j_call: TRBJ1-1; v_call: TRBV11-1; cdr3_aa: CASSLAVGTPNTEAFF; cdr3_nt: TGTGCCAGCAGCTTAGCGGTGGGGACTCCGAACACTGAAGCTTTCTTT
clone_size: .; d_call: .; j_call: TRBJ2-7; v_call: TRBV4-1; cdr3_aa: CASSPGARTYEQYF; cdr3_nt: TGCGCCAGCAGCCCAGGGGCGAGGACCTACGAGCAGTACTTC
clone_size: .; d_call: .; j_call: TRBJ1-3; v_call: TRBV5-5; cdr3_aa: CASRPSGGAGNTIYF; cdr3_nt: TGTGCCAGCAGGCCATCCGGGGGAGCTGGAAACACCATATATTTT
clone_size: .; d_call: .; j_call: TRBJ2-3; v_call: TRBV5-1; cdr3_aa: CASSLQGGGDTQYF; cdr3_nt: TGCGCCAGCAGCTTGCAAGGGGGTGGGGATACGCAGTATTTT
clone_size: .; d_call: .; j_call: TRBJ2-3; v_call: TRBV6-6; cdr3_aa: CASSPVGTDTQYF; cdr3_nt: TGTGCCAGCAGCCCGGTCGGTACAGATACGCAGTATTTT
clone_size: once; d_call: .; j_call: TRBJ1-1; v_call: TRBV12-3/TRBV12-4; cdr3_aa: CASSLSEFEAFF; cdr3_nt: TGTGCCAGCAGCCTCAGTGAATTTGAAGCTTTCTTT
clone_size: .; d_call: .; j_call: TRBJ2-7; v_call: TRBV6-6; cdr3_aa: CASRTVRNGEQYF; cdr3_nt: TGTGCCAGCAGGACAGTACGCAACGGGGAGCAGTACTTC
clone_size: .; d_call: .; j_call: TRBJ1-3; v_call: TRBV7-3; cdr3_aa: CASSLTGTGGNTIYF; cdr3_nt: TGTGCCAGCAGCTTAACGGGTACAGGGGGAAACACCATATATTTT
clone_size: .; d_call: TRBD1; j_call: TRBJ1-2; v_call: TRBV19; cdr3_aa: CASSTPRTGDYGYTF; cdr3_nt: TGTGCCAGTAGTACCCCCCGGACAGGGGACTATGGCTACACCTTC
clone_size: .; d_call: .; j_call: TRBJ2-1; v_call: TRBV9; cdr3_aa: CASSVGAGTYNEQFF; cdr3_nt: TGTGCCAGCAGCGTAGGTGCGGGGACCTACAATGAGCAGTTCTTC
clone_size: .; d_call: TRBD1; j_call: TRBJ2-7; v_call: TRBV2; cdr3_aa: CASTGTGAYEQYF; cdr3_nt: TGTGCCAGCACCGGGACAGGAGCCTACGAGCAGTACTTC
clone_size: .; d_call: .; j_call: TRBJ1-2; v_call: TRBV19; cdr3_aa: CASSLRTAGRGYTF; cdr3_nt: TGTGCCAGTAGTTTGAGGACAGCCGGGCGCGGCTACACCTTC
clone_size: .; d_call: .; j_call: TRBJ2-5; v_call: TRBV18; cdr3_aa: CASSPPSRETQYF; cdr3_nt: TGTGCCAGCTCACCACCGAGCCGAGAGACCCAGTACTTC
clone_size: .; d_call: TRBD2; j_call: TRBJ2-1; v_call: TRBV27; cdr3_aa: CASSSRREGYNEQFF; cdr3_nt: TGTGCCAGCAGTTCTCGGCGGGAGGGCTACAATGAGCAGTTCTTC
clone_size: .; d_call: TRBD2; j_call: TRBJ2-1; v_call: TRBV15; cdr3_aa: CATSVAGGGYNEQFF; cdr3_nt: TGTGCCACCAGCGTAGCGGGTGGAGGCTACAATGAGCAGTTCTTC
clone_size: .; d_call: .; j_call: TRBJ2-7; v_call: TRBV5-1; cdr3_aa: CASSLEGAYEQYF; cdr3_nt: TGCGCCAGCAGCTTGGAGGGGGCCTACGAGCAGTACTTC
clone_size: .; d_call: TRBD1; j_call: TRBJ2-1; v_call: TRBV18; cdr3_aa: CASSPIGGDTYNEQFF; cdr3_nt: TGTGCCAGCTCACCAATAGGGGGCGATACCTACAATGAGCAGTTCTTC
clone_size: few; d_call: .; j_call: TRBJ1-2; v_call: TRBV6-1; cdr3_aa: CASSEEVRQLVYGYTF; cdr3_nt: TGTGCCAGCAGTGAAGAGGTTAGACAGCTTGTCTATGGCTACACCTTC
clone_size: .; d_call: TRBD1; j_call: TRBJ2-1; v_call: TRBV7-3; cdr3_aa: CASSPTGEFHEQFF; cdr3_nt: TGTGCCAGCAGCCCGACAGGGGAGTTCCATGAGCAGTTCTTC
clone_size: .; d_call: .; j_call: TRBJ1-1; v_call: TRBV10-1; cdr3_aa: CATQEGGSTEAFF; cdr3_nt: TGCGCCACCCAAGAAGGGGGAAGCACTGAAGCTTTCTTT
clone_size: .; d_call: .; j_call: TRBJ1-2; v_call: TRBV18; cdr3_aa: CASSPVRVNYGYTF; cdr3_nt: TGTGCCAGCTCACCAGTCAGGGTTAACTATGGCTACACCTTC
clone_size: once; d_call: .; j_call: TRBJ1-5; v_call: TRBV12-3/TRBV12-4; cdr3_aa: CASDLGRGPQHF; cdr3_nt: TGTGCCAGCGACCTCGGGCGGGGGCCCCAGCATTTT
clone_size: once; d_call: .; j_call: TRBJ1-3; v_call: TRBV4-1; cdr3_aa: CASSQDSAQVYSGNTIYF; cdr3_nt: TGCGCCAGCAGCCAAGACAGCGCCCAAGTCTACTCTGGAAACACCATATATTTT
clone_size: once; d_call: .; j_call: TRBJ1-5; v_call: TRBV6-1; cdr3_aa: CASSEALGGGNQPQHF; cdr3_nt: TGTGCCAGCAGTGAAGCGCTTGGGGGGGGCAATCAGCCCCAGCATTTT
clone_size: .; d_call: TRBD2; j_call: TRBJ2-7; v_call: TRBV3-1/TRBV3-2; cdr3_aa: CASSPGLVNYEQYF; cdr3_nt: TGTGCCAGCAGCCCGGGACTAGTCAACTACGAGCAGTACTTC
clone_size: .; d_call: .; j_call: TRBJ1-1; v_call: TRBV10-1; cdr3_aa: CASSETDTEAFF; cdr3_nt: TGCGCCAGCAGTGAGACGGACACTGAAGCTTTCTTT
clone_size: .; d_call: TRBD1; j_call: TRBJ1-5; v_call: TRBV7-2; cdr3_aa: CASSGQGAYQPQHF; cdr3_nt: TGTGCCAGCAGCGGGCAGGGGGCATATCAGCCCCAGCATTTT
clone_size: .; d_call: .; j_call: TRBJ1-2; v_call: TRBV30; cdr3_aa: CAWDSSYHYGYTF; cdr3_nt: TGTGCCTGGGACAGTAGTTACCACTATGGCTACACCTTC